This passage covers 4 T cell receptor beta chains from one sample sequenced in a study of cytomegalovirus exposure and HLA in healthy donors. Primers: 60 Vbeta forward and 13 Jbeta reverse. Only in-frame clones appear in the TCRdb table, and some are missing; sequencing was by immunoSEQ multiplex PCR. The repertoire holds around 160,000 clones, around four fifths seen once, with more than 1.4% in the top ten. The source material was PBMCs. Receptor source: a male donor in good health and CMV-seronegative.

The J gene is TRBJ1-1, the V gene TRBV2; perhaps TRBD1 as D (6 bases). Between the trimmed V and J ends, which lost 1 base and 9 bases, there was a span of 15 bases. CDR3 length equals 14 residues. The germline CDR1 and CDR2 sequences are SNHLY and FYNNEI. DNA of the CDR3: TGTGCCAGCAGTGAAGTGGTAGTTGGGACACAAGCTTTCTTT. Translation: CASSEVVVGTQAFF.

This clone was counted a few times. The chain has TRBV7-9 and TRBJ1-2; 8 positions agree with TRBD1. Per germline, CDR1 SEHNR and CDR2 FQNEAQ (reference sequence). Unmatched junction bases numbered 8, after V lost 2 bases and J lost 6 bases. The CDR3 has 15 residues. The CDR3 DNA is TGTGCCAGCAGCTTAATGGGACAGGAGCAAGATGGCTACACCTTC. This encodes CASSLMGQEQDGYTF. The full variable domain, rest sourced from reference TRBV7-9 and TRBJ1-2, is DTGVSQNPRHKITKRGQNVTFRCDPISEHNRLYWYRQTLGQGPEFLTYFQNEAQLEKSRLLSDRFSAERPKGSFSTLEIQRTEQGDSAMYLCASSLMGQEQDGYTFGSGTRLTVV.

The chain recombines TRBV11-3 with TRBJ1-3; D unresolved. The V and J ends lost 5 bases and 0 bases respectively, with 11 bases between them. This CDR3 spans 15 amino acids. Germline lookup yields CDR1 SGHNT and CDR2 YENEEA. CDR3 sequence reads: CASSPGGSSGNTIYF. CDR3 nucleotides: TGTGCCAGCAGCCCAGGCGGGAGCTCTGGAAACACCATATATTTT.

As DNA, the CDR3 is TGTGCCAGCAGCTTAGCTGCCGGAGGCAATGAGCAGTTCTTC. The encoded protein is CASSLAAGGNEQFF. The rearrangement joins TRBV7-9 to TRBJ2-1; D might be TRBD2 (5 bases). Deletions cut 0 bases from V and 6 bases from J, with 9 bases between. Germline-derived CDR1 and CDR2 are SEHNR and FQNEAQ (reference sequence). This CDR3 contains 14 residues.